This T cell receptor (beta chain) stems from a study of blood T cells in healthy people across ages. The study, taken as a whole, reports: Versus aged donors, long-lived donors had higher diversity and more naive CD4+ cells.

This clonotype has just a few counts. Its antigen is still unknown. The CDR3 has 11 amino acids. Germline CDR1 and CDR2: DFQATT and SNEGSKA (reference sequence). Trimming removed 3 bases at V and 4 bases at J, with 7 bases between. Total RNA was extracted at no less than 5.5 micrograms per sample. Combining a sample-barcoded 5' primer with a J-beta primer mix, a second PCR ran for about 6 to 11 cycles. Every single cDNA molecule received a tag from a template-switch adaptor with 12 random nucleotides. Per sample, CDR3-containing paired-end reads numbered at least 2.5 million. MiXCR, run by TCRdb on the 5' RACE reads, gives a single entry per CDR3 protein. Of about 760,000 distinct CDR3 sequences in the sample, more than 55% are singletons; the top ten hold more than 25%.

The sequenced sample consisted of blood. The chain uses TRBV20-1 and TRBJ2-7; D ambiguous. The TCR sequence derives from a man aged 40-49 years in good health. CDR3 sequence reads: CSASRPYEQYF. DNA for the CDR3: TGCAGTGCTAGCCGGCCTTACGAGCAGTACTTC.